The next 28 T cell receptor beta chains were all read from a single sample in a study of blood T cell repertoires in COVID-19. Profiled with immunoSEQ multiplex PCR; TCRdb holds only in-frame clones, not every one. The sample holds 160,000 or so clones, about 91% seen once. Sequencing was done on a sample of peripheral blood. These receptors all stem from a woman aged 55-75 years who had recovered from COVID-19.

The chain is built from TRBV10-3 and TRBJ2-2; 7 bases map to TRBD1. Germline CDR1 and CDR2: ENHRY and SYGVKD. The CDR3 runs to 14 residues. The V gene end was trimmed by 7 bases and the J gene end by 3 bases; junction bases not matched to a gene: 5. CDR3 sequence reads: CAIKRGQDTGELFF. As DNA, the CDR3 is TGTGCCATCAAGAGGGGGCAGGACACCGGGGAGCTGTTTTTT.

The rearrangement uses TRBV6-4 and TRBJ1-1, with D unclear. V lost 7 bases and J 6 bases, leaving 15 bases between the germline ends. CDR1 is MRHNA and CDR2 is SNTAGT in the germline V gene. CDR3 length equals 13 residues. DNA for the CDR3: TGTGCCAGCATCGCTCGCGGCCGGGCTGAAGCTTTCTTT. It encodes CASIARGRAEAFF.

This chain links TRBV25-1 with TRBJ2-2; 9 nucleotides align to TRBD1. The CDR3 is made up of 15 amino acids. Germline V gene data show CDR1 as MGHDK and CDR2 as SYGVNS. The V gene end was trimmed by 5 bases and the J gene end by 5 bases; junction bases not matched to a gene: 6. CDR3 in amino acids: CASSTPDRGTGELFF. For the CDR3, the DNA is TGTGCCAGCAGTACCCCAGACAGGGGGACCGGGGAGCTGTTTTTT. Variable domain in full (rest from reference TRBV25-1 and TRBJ2-2): EADIYQTPRYLVIGTGKKITLECSQTMGHDKMYWYQQDPGMELHLIHYSYGVNSTEKGDLSSESTVSRIRTEHFPLTLESARPSHTSQYLCASSTPDRGTGELFFGEGSRLTVL.

The chain uses TRBV7-7 and TRBJ2-3; D remains unclear. The CDR3 is made up of 13 amino acids. V was clipped by 5 bases and J by 2 bases, with 8 bases between them. From germline, CDR1 is SSHAT and CDR2 FNYEAQ (reference sequence). DNA for the CDR3: TGTGCCAGCAGCCGAGGCAACACAGATACGCAGTATTTT. Translation: CASSRGNTDTQYF.

The V and J genes are TRBV5-1 and TRBJ2-3; 10 positions match TRBD2. The CDR3 is made up of 15 amino acids. Germline loops: CDR1 SGHRS, CDR2 YFSETQ. The J segment lost 11 bases and the V segment lost 3 bases, leaving 12 bases of the junction unmatched. CDR3 DNA sequence: TGCGCCAGCAGCTCTACCGGGACTAGCGTTTATGGGCAGTATTTT. It is translated as CASSSTGTSVYGQYF.

This clone was observed a handful of times. The rearrangement links TRBV13 to TRBJ1-3; unclear D gene. The germline V and J ends were trimmed by 4 bases and 2 bases, with 9 bases remaining between them. The germline V gene has CDR1 PRHDT and CDR2 FYEKMQ (reference sequence). The CDR3 has 14 residues. Here the CDR3 DNA reads TGTGCCAGCAGCTCCGAACGAGCTGGAAACACCATATATTTT. Residues: CASSSERAGNTIYF. The full variable domain, completed using reference TRBV13 and TRBJ1-3, is AAGVIQSPRHLIKEKRETATLKCYPIPRHDTVYWYQQGPGQDPQFLISFYEKMQSDKGSIPDRFSAQQFSDYHSELNMSSLELGDSALYFCASSSERAGNTIYFGEGSWLTVV.

The chain joins TRBV2 to TRBJ1-2; perhaps TRBD1 as D (5 bases). The CDR3 totals 13 residues. CDR1 is SNHLY and CDR2 is FYNNEI in the germline V gene. The germline V and J ends were trimmed by 2 bases and 10 bases, with 14 bases remaining between them. CDR3 DNA sequence: TGTGCCAGCAGTGAACAGGGTCCGGAGTACTACACCTTC. The encoded protein is CASSEQGPEYYTF.

The chain employs TRBV29-1 and TRBJ2-7, with D possibly TRBD1 on 7 matching bases. CDR1 SQVTM and CDR2 ANQGSEA come from the germline V gene. V was clipped by 4 bases and J by 2 bases, with 9 bases between them. This CDR3 is 12 amino acids long. In DNA form, the CDR3 reads TGCAGCGTTGCAGGGGGGACCTACGAGCAGTACTTC. This sequence encodes CSVAGGTYEQYF.

This chain links TRBV5-1 with TRBJ2-3; 7 bases agree with TRBD2. The CDR3 covers 18 residues. The J segment lost 3 bases and the V segment lost 0 bases, leaving 13 bases of the junction unmatched. From germline, CDR1 is SGHRS and CDR2 YFSETQ. CDR3 DNA: TGCGCCAGCAGCTTGGAGGGCCTCCGCGGGGAGGGTACAGATACGCAGTATTTT. This translates into CASSLEGLRGEGTDTQYF.

This sequence joins TRBV5-1 and TRBJ2-1, with 8 bases identical to TRBD2. J gave up 6 bases and V 3 bases, and 17 bases lay outside the gene matches. Germline values: CDR1 SGHRS, CDR2 YFSETQ. CDR3 size: 18 residues. CDR3: CASSSPAWTSRYRNEQFF. CDR3 nucleotides: TGCGCCAGCAGCTCACCCGCCTGGACTAGCCGGTATCGCAATGAGCAGTTCTTC.

The J gene is TRBJ1-3, the V gene TRBV7-9; possibly TRBD1 for D (6 bases). CDR1 is SEHNR and CDR2 is FQNEAQ in the germline V gene (reference sequence). CDR3 length: 14 amino acids. V was cut by 2 bases and J by 4 bases, with 9 bases left in between. The CDR3: CASSLQGSGNTIYF. CDR3 bases: TGTGCCAGCAGCTTACAGGGGTCAGGAAACACCATATATTTT.

V usage is TRBV7-9 and J usage is TRBJ2-1; 8 nucleotides match TRBD2. Germline trimming cut 1 base from V and 7 bases from J; bases unmatched to any gene: 9. There are 16 residues in the CDR3. CDR1 and CDR2 from the germline V gene are SEHNR and FQNEAQ (reference sequence). CDR3 sequence reads: CASSLGGVAGKNEQFF. CDR3 nucleotide sequence: TGTGCCAGCAGCTTAGGGGGAGTAGCGGGGAAGAATGAGCAGTTCTTC.

The chain is built from TRBV2 and TRBJ1-4; D uncertain. Germline CDR1 is SNHLY and CDR2 is FYNNEI. The ends were cut back, 4 bases at V and 5 bases at J, with 11 bases in the middle. The CDR3 sequence is 14 residues long. CDR3 in amino acids: CASSGGGANEKLFF. CDR3 nucleotide sequence: TGTGCCAGCAGTGGTGGTGGAGCCAATGAAAAACTGTTTTTT.

This clone was counted once. The chain carries TRBV27 and TRBJ2-5; no reliable D call. V lost 5 bases to trimming and J lost 5 bases, with 15 bases between them. This CDR3 spans 14 amino acids. Germline-derived CDR1 and CDR2 are MNHEY and SMNVEV (reference sequence). CDR3 amino acids: CASSLDGSGETQYF. CDR3 in DNA: TGTGCCAGCAGTCTTGACGGGTCTGGGGAGACCCAGTACTTC.

The J gene is TRBJ2-1, the V gene TRBV7-9; a weak D match, TRBD2 (6 bases). V lost 5 bases to trimming and J lost 0 bases, with 17 bases between them. CDR1 is SEHNR, CDR2 FQNEAQ, per germline (reference sequence). The CDR3 spans 17 residues. The CDR3 bases are TGTGCCAGCAGCCCCCGTCCCCGCGGGGCCTCCTACAATGAGCAGTTCTTC. Translated: CASSPRPRGASYNEQFF.

The rearrangement uses TRBV5-1 and TRBJ2-1; the match to TRBD1 covers 7 bases. The CDR3 is 17 amino acids. Germline lookup yields CDR1 SGHRS and CDR2 YFSETQ. V was clipped by 4 bases and J by 0 bases; unmatched bases: 10. The CDR3 protein is CASSRETTGYSYNEQFF. In nucleotides, the CDR3 is TGCGCCAGCAGCCGCGAAACGACAGGGTACTCCTACAATGAGCAGTTCTTC.

Only one count was recorded for this clone. The rearrangement links TRBV5-1 to TRBJ2-5; D uncertain. The germline V gene has CDR1 SGHRS and CDR2 YFSETQ. V was cut by 3 bases and J by 2 bases, with 8 bases left in between. This CDR3 is built from 13 residues. The chain's CDR3 is CASSSPNQETQYF. The CDR3 coding sequence is TGCGCCAGCAGCTCCCCAAATCAAGAGACCCAGTACTTC.

J is TRBJ2-7 and V is TRBV27; 7 bases are a match to TRBD2. V lost 4 bases to trimming and J lost 4 bases; unmatched junction nucleotides: 7. The CDR3 spans 14 residues. The V gene's germline CDR1 is MNHEY and CDR2 SMNVEV (reference sequence). The CDR3 sequence is CASSSMLAAYEQYF. CDR3 in DNA: TGTGCCAGCAGTTCAATGCTAGCGGCGTACGAGCAGTACTTC.

The chain's CDR3 is CASSESRGPWETQYF. The DNA of the CDR3 is TGTGCCAGCAGCGAGTCCAGGGGGCCTTGGGAGACCCAGTACTTC. The V call is TRBV9, the J call TRBJ2-5; 8 nucleotides match TRBD1. J was trimmed by 5 bases and V by 3 bases; bases with no gene match: 9. Germline CDR1 and CDR2: SGDLS and YYNGEE. CDR3 size: 15 residues.

This clone was detected once. The V and J genes are TRBV4-2 and TRBJ2-7; perhaps TRBD1 as D (5 bases). Trimming pared 4 bases from V and 7 bases from J, leaving 20 bases between. The CDR3 extends over 15 amino acids. CDR1 LGHNA and CDR2 YNFKEQ come from the germline V gene. The chain's CDR3 is CASSRIDSNVREQYF. As DNA, the CDR3 is TGTGCCAGCAGCCGGATAGACAGCAACGTGAGAGAGCAGTACTTC.

This clone was recorded once. The chain carries TRBV7-3 and TRBJ2-3, with 7 bases fitting TRBD1. Germline V gene lookup returns CDR1 SGHTA and CDR2 FQGTGA. V lost 8 bases and J lost 0; bases outside the gene matches: 8. The CDR3 has 15 residues. The CDR3 loop reads CASSPVRGSTDTQYF. CDR3 in DNA: TGTGCCAGCTCACCCGTCAGGGGGAGCACAGATACGCAGTATTTT.

The chain is built from TRBV14 and TRBJ2-7; the D is unclear. CDR3 length equals 16 residues. V was shortened by 0 bases and J by 1 base, with 13 bases between the two germline ends. Per the germline V gene, CDR1 is SGHDN and CDR2 is FVKESK. The CDR3 loop is CASSQDLNSPSYEQYF. For the CDR3, the DNA is TGTGCCAGCAGCCAAGATCTTAACTCTCCTTCCTACGAGCAGTACTTC.

J is TRBJ2-3 and V is TRBV5-1, with D possibly being TRBD2 (6 bases). The CDR3 is 14 amino acids. Trimming removed 1 base from V and 3 bases from J, with 9 bases in between. Germline lookup yields CDR1 SGHRS and CDR2 YFSETQ. Here the CDR3 reads CASSLFLATDTQYF. The CDR3 DNA sequence: TGCGCCAGCAGCTTGTTTCTAGCGACAGATACGCAGTATTTT.

The chain carries TRBV4-1 and TRBJ2-7; D uncertain. Per germline, CDR1 MGHRA and CDR2 YSYEKL. The CDR3 loop spans 14 amino acids. The V end was cut by 4 bases, the J end by 4 bases, with 14 bases between. The CDR3 nucleotides read TGCGCCAGCAGCCCCGGAACAGCCATTTACGAGCAGTACTTC. The encoded protein is CASSPGTAIYEQYF.

The rearrangement joins TRBV27 to TRBJ1-1; D may be TRBD1 (6 bases). Trimming took off 7 bases at V and 6 bases at J, with 21 bases between the two ends. The CDR3 spans 15 residues. The germline CDR1 and CDR2 sequences are MNHEY and SMNVEV (reference sequence). The CDR3 protein is CASIHLSGGQAEAFF. The CDR3 DNA reads TGTGCCAGCATCCACCTCTCGGGGGGCCAGGCTGAAGCTTTCTTT.

The CDR3 is CASSKGHSGNTIYF. CDR3 in DNA: TGTGCCAGTAGTAAAGGACACTCTGGAAACACCATATATTTT. The chain has TRBV19 and TRBJ1-3; possibly TRBD1 for D (5 bases). Germline lookup yields CDR1 LNHDA and CDR2 SQIVND (reference sequence). The CDR3 runs to 14 residues. V was trimmed by 4 bases and J by 0 bases, leaving 7 bases between them.

This chain uses TRBV28 with TRBJ2-7, with unresolved D. This CDR3 is 13 amino acids long. Germline values: CDR1 MDHEN, CDR2 SYDVKM. The V gene lost 9 bases and the J gene lost 8 bases, with 20 bases spanning the gap. CDR3 in DNA: TGTGCCAGTTTTTCCCCTCATAAGGAGAAGCAGTACTTC. It yields the protein CASFSPHKEKQYF.

The chain recombines TRBV28 with TRBJ1-2, with TRBD1 as a possible D gene (5 bases). The CDR3 loop spans 13 amino acids. From germline, CDR1 is MDHEN and CDR2 SYDVKM. Trimming removed 5 bases from V and 1 base from J, with 8 bases in between. This CDR3 is CASSTGYNYGYTF. The CDR3 DNA follows: TGTGCCAGCAGTACAGGTTATAACTATGGCTACACCTTC.